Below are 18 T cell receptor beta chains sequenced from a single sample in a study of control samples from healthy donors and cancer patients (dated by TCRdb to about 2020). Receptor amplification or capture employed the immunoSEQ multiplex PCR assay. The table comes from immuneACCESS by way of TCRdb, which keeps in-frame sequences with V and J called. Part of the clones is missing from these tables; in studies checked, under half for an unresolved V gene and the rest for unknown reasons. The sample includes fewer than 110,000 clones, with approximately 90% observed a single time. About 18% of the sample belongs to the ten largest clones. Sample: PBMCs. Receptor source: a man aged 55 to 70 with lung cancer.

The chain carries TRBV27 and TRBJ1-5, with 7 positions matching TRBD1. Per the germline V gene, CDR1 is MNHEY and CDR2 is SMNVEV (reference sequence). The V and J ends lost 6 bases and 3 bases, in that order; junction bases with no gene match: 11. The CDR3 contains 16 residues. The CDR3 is CASSPQTGQNNQPQHF. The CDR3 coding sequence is TGTGCCAGCAGCCCCCAGACAGGGCAAAACAATCAGCCCCAGCATTTT.

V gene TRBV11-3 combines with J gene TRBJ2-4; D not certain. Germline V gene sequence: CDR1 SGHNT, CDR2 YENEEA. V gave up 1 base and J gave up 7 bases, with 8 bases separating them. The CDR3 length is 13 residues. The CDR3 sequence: CASSLGLINIQYF. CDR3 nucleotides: TGTGCCAGCAGCTTAGGACTTATTAACATTCAGTACTTC. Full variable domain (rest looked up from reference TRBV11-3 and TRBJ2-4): EAGVVQSPRYKIIEKKQPVAFWCNPISGHNTLYWYLQNLGQGPELLIRYENEEAVDDSQLPKDRFSAERLKGVDSTLKIQPAELGDSAVYLCASSLGLINIQYFGAGTRLSVL.

For the CDR3, the DNA is TGTGCCAGCAGGCCCGACAACACCGGGGAGCTGTTTTTT. Residues: CASRPDNTGELFF. This chain uses TRBV2 with TRBJ2-2; no definite D call. The CDR3 runs to 13 residues. Germline-derived CDR1 and CDR2 are SNHLY and FYNNEI. V gave up 6 bases and J gave up 2 bases, with 7 bases separating them.

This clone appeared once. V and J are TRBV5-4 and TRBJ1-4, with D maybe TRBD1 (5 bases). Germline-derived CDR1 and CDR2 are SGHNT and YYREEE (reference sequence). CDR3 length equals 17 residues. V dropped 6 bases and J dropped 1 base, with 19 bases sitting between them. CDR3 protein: CASNAQGDHRTNEKLFF. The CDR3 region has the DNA TGTGCCAGCAACGCTCAAGGGGACCATAGAACTAATGAAAAACTGTTTTTT. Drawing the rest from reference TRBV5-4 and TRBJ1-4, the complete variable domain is ETGVTQSPTHLIKTRGQQVTLRCSSQSGHNTVSWYQQALGQGPQFIFQYYREEENGRGNFPPRFSGLQFPNYSSELNVNALELDDSALYLCASNAQGDHRTNEKLFFGSGTQLSVL.

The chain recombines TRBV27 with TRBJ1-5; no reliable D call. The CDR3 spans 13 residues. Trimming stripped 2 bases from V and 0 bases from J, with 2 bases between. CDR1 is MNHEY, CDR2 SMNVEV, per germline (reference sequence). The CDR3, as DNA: TGTGCCAGCAGTTTACTTAGCAATCAGCCCCAGCATTTT. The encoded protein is CASSLLSNQPQHF.

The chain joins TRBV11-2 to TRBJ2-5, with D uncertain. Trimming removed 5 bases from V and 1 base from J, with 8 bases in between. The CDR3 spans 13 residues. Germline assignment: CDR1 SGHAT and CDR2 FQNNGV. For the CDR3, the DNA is TGTGCCAGCAGCATTGAGACCCAAGAGACCCAGTACTTC. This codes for CASSIETQETQYF.

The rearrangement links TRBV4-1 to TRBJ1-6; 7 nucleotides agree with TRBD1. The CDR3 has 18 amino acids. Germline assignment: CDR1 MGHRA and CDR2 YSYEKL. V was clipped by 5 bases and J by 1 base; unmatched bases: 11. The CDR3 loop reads CASSAGTVKASYNSPLHF. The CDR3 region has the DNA TGCGCCAGCAGCGCCGGGACAGTTAAAGCTTCCTATAATTCACCCCTCCACTTT.

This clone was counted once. CDR3: CASSWTVNTEAFF. DNA for the CDR3: TGTGCCAGCTCATGGACGGTGAACACTGAAGCTTTCTTT. The V call is TRBV18, the J call TRBJ1-1; no clear D. V was pared by 5 bases and J by 0 bases, with 7 bases between. The CDR3 is 13 amino acids. In germline, CDR1 is KGHSH, CDR2 LQKENI.

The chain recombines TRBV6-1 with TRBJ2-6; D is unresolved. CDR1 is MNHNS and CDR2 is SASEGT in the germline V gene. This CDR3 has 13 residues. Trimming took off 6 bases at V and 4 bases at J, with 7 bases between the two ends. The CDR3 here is CASSGSGANVLTF. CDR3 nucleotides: TGTGCCAGCAGCGGGTCCGGGGCCAACGTCCTGACTTTC.

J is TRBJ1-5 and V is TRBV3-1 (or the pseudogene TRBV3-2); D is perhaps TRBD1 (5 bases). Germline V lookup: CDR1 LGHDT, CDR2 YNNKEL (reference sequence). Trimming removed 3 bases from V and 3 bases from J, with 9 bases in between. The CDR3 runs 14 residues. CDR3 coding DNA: TGTGCCAGCAGCCAGCGTGGGGCCAATCAGCCCCAGCATTTT. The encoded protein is CASSQRGANQPQHF.

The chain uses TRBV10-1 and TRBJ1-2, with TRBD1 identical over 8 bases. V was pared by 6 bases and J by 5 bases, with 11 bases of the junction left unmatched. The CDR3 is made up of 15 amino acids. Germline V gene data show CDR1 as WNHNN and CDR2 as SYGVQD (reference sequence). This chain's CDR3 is CASSERATGGYGYTF. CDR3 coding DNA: TGCGCCAGCAGCGAACGGGCCACAGGGGGTTATGGCTACACCTTC.

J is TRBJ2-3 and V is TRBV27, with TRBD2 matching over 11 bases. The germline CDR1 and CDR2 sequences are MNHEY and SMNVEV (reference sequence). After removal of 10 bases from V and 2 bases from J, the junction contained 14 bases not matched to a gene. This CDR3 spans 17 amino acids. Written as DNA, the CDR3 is TGTGCCAACCTTCGATTAGCGGGGGGGCGGGTCACAGATACGCAGTATTTT. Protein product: CANLRLAGGRVTDTQYF.

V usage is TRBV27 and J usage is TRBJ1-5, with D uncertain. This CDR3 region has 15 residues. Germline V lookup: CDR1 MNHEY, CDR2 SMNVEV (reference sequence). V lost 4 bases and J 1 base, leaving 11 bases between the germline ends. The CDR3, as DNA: TGTGCCAGCAGTTCGGGAGTCTGGAGCAATCAGCCCCAGCATTTT. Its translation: CASSSGVWSNQPQHF.

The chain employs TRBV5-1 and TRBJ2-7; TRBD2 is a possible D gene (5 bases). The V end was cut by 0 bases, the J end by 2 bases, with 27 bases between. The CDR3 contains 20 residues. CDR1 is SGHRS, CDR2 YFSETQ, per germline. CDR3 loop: CASSLGGNTGFRGGTYEQYF. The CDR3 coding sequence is TGCGCCAGCAGCTTGGGGGGTAATACGGGGTTCCGTGGCGGAACCTACGAGCAGTACTTC.

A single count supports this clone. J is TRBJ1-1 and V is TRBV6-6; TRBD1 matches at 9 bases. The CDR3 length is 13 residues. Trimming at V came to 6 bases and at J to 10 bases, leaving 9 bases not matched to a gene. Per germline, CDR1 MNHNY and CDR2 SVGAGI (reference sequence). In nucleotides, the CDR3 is TGTGCCAGCAGAGGTGGGACAGGGAGACGAGCTTTCTTT. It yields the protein CASRGGTGRRAFF.

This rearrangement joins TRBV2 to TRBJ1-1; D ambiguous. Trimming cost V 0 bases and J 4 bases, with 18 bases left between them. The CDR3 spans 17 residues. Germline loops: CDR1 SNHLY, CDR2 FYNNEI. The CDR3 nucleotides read TGTGCCAGCAGTGAAGCGCCCCCTCACCGAATCTCCACTGAAGCTTTCTTT. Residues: CASSEAPPHRISTEAFF. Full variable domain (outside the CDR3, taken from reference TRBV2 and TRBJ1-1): EPEVTQTPSHQVTQMGQEVILRCVPISNHLYFYWYRQILGQKVEFLVSFYNNEISEKSEIFDDQFSVERPDGSNFTLKIRSTKLEDSAMYFCASSEAPPHRISTEAFFGQGTRLTVV.

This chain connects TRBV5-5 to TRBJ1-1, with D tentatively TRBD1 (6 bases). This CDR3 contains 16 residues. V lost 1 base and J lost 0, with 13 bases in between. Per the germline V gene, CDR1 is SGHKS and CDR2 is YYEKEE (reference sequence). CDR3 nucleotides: TGTGCCAGCAGCTTGCAAGCAGGGGCCGTGAACACTGAAGCTTTCTTT. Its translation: CASSLQAGAVNTEAFF. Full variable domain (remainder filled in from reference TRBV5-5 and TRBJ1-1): DAGVTQSPTHLIKTRGQQVTLRCSPISGHKSVSWYQQVLGQGPQFIFQYYEKEERGRGNFPDRFSARQFPNYSSELNVNALLLGDSALYLCASSLQAGAVNTEAFFGQGTRLTVV.

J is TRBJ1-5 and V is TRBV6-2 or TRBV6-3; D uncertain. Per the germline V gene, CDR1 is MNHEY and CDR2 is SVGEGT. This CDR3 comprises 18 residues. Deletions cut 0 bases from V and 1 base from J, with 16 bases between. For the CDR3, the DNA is TGTGCCAGCAGTTACTCGATGCTACTTACCTCCAGCAATCAGCCCCAGCATTTT. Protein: CASSYSMLLTSSNQPQHF.